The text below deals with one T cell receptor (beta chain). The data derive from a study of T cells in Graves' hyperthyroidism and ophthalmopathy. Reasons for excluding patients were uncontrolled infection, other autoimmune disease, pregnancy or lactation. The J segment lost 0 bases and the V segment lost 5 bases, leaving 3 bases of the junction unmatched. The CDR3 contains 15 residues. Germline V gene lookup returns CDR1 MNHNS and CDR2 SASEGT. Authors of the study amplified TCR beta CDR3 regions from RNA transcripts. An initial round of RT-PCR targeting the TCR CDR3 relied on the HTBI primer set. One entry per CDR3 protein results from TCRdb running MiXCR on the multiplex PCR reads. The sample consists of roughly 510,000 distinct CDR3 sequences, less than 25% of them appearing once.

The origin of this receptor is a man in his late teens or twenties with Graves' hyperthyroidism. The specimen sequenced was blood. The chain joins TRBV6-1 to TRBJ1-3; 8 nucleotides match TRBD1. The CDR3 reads CASSQGQVSGNTIYF. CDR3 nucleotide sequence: TGTGCCAGCAGTCAGGGACAGGTCTCTGGAAACACCATATATTTT.